A single sample is the source of the 12 T cell receptor beta chains below, sequenced in a study of blood T cell repertoires in COVID-19. Some clones are missing from TCRdb's copy, which holds only in-frame ones; the method was immunoSEQ multiplex PCR. The sample has about 480,000 clones; over 75% are singletons. Sequencing used PBMCs or T cells enriched from blood (not recorded which). Source of these receptors: a woman in her 40s who had recovered from COVID-19.

This sequence joins TRBV7-2 and TRBJ1-5, with a possible D match to TRBD1 (5 bases). CDR1 is SGHTA, CDR2 FQGNSA, per germline. This CDR3 spans 17 amino acids. Trimming pared 5 bases from V and 0 bases from J, leaving 17 bases between. Here the CDR3 reads CASSPGGGPYSNQPQHF. The CDR3 DNA sequence: TGTGCCAGCAGCCCGGGGGGTGGACCTTATAGCAATCAGCCCCAGCATTTT.

The rearrangement joins TRBV4-3 to TRBJ2-7; TRBD2 matches at 11 bases. The V segment lost 0 bases and the J segment 5 bases; nucleotides outside the gene matches: 6. Germline V gene sequence: CDR1 LGHNA, CDR2 YSLEER. CDR3 size: 16 residues. For the CDR3, the DNA is TGCGCCAGCAGCCAAGAGATAGCGGGAGGGGTCGACGAGCAGTACTTC. Translated, it gives CASSQEIAGGVDEQYF.

The chain joins TRBV30 to TRBJ2-4; weak D call: TRBD1 (5 bases). This CDR3 is 13 amino acids long. Germline values: CDR1 GTSNPN, CDR2 SVGIG (reference sequence). Deletions cut 2 bases from V and 6 bases from J, with 11 bases between. CDR3 nucleotide sequence: TGTGCCTGGAGTACTCGACAGCTAAACATTCAGTACTTC. Translating it yields CAWSTRQLNIQYF.

This chain connects TRBV6-1 to TRBJ2-5; tentatively, D is TRBD1 (8 bases). Trimming took off 3 bases at V and 5 bases at J, with 19 bases between the two ends. The CDR3 loop spans 16 amino acids. CDR1 is MNHNS and CDR2 is SASEGT in the germline V gene. The CDR3 bases are TGTGCCAGCAGTGAGGGGGGGACAGGTTTTAGGGAGACCCAGTACTTC. Its protein is CASSEGGTGFRETQYF.

This clone is a singleton in its sample. V usage is TRBV12-3 or TRBV12-4 and J usage is TRBJ1-2; D call uncertain. Trimming removed 6 bases from V and 8 bases from J, with 13 bases in between. CDR3 size: 12 residues. CDR3 DNA sequence: TGTGCCAGCAGGGACTTCGGTGGGGGCTACACCTTC. Protein: CASRDFGGGYTF.

The V call is TRBV27, the J call TRBJ1-2; TRBD1 matches at 9 bases. CDR3 size: 16 residues. J gave up 4 bases and V 0 bases, and 6 bases lay outside the gene matches. Germline-derived CDR1 and CDR2 are MNHEY and SMNVEV (reference sequence). The CDR3 is CASSLSPGTGTYGYTF. In DNA form, the CDR3 reads TGTGCCAGCAGTTTATCGCCCGGGACAGGGACCTATGGCTACACCTTC.

The genes are TRBV6-2 or TRBV6-3 and TRBJ2-1, with a possible D match to TRBD1 (6 bases). This CDR3 comprises 14 residues. V was trimmed by 5 bases and J by 7 bases, leaving 15 bases between them. Per germline, CDR1 MNHEY and CDR2 SVGEGT. CDR3 DNA sequence: TGTGCCAGCAGTACAGGGCCTCTACGGAATGAGCAGTTCTTC. Translating gives CASSTGPLRNEQFF.

This rearrangement joins TRBV7-6 to TRBJ2-3; TRBD1 aligns across 7 bases. CDR1 and CDR2 from the germline V gene are SGHVS and FNYEAQ. There are 14 residues in the CDR3. V was clipped by 3 bases and J by 7 bases; unmatched bases: 7. CDR3: CASSFQGGVNTQYF. The CDR3 region has the DNA TGTGCCAGCAGCTTTCAAGGGGGCGTAAATACGCAGTATTTT.

The chain is built from TRBV27 and TRBJ2-7, with 7 bases matching TRBD2. Trimming removed 7 bases from V and 4 bases from J; junction bases left unmatched: 13. CDR3 length equals 15 residues. The germline V gene has CDR1 MNHEY and CDR2 SMNVEV (reference sequence). The CDR3 region is CASNHLKGLDYEQYF. The DNA for the CDR3 is TGTGCCAGCAATCACCTGAAAGGACTAGATTACGAGCAGTACTTC.

Worth noting for this clone: This sample also contains other DNA sequences that code for the same CDR3. V is TRBV29-1 and J is TRBJ1-1; possibly TRBD1 for D (5 bases). Germline V gives CDR1 SQVTM, CDR2 ANQGSEA. The CDR3 runs 12 residues. V was clipped by 7 bases and J by 1 base, with 10 bases between them. The CDR3 loop is CSAQGGNTEAFF. The DNA of the CDR3 is TGCAGCGCCCAGGGAGGGAACACTGAAGCTTTCTTT.

This chain connects TRBV10-2 to TRBJ2-1, with D possibly matching TRBD2 (5 bases). Trimming took off 2 bases at V and 2 bases at J, with 10 bases between the two ends. Germline loops: CDR1 WSHSY, CDR2 SAAADI. The CDR3 covers 15 residues. In DNA, the CDR3 is TGCGCCAGCAGTGAGGGACTTCTCGCCTACAATGAGCAGTTCTTC. Its translation is CASSEGLLAYNEQFF.

The chain recombines TRBV27 with TRBJ2-1, with 7 positions matching TRBD1. With V trimmed by 1 base and J by 5 bases, 2 bases remained unmatched. Germline V CDR1 and CDR2: MNHEY, SMNVEV (reference sequence). The CDR3 runs 14 residues. CDR3 loop: CASSLWTGHNEQFF. The CDR3 DNA follows: TGTGCCAGCAGTTTATGGACAGGACACAATGAGCAGTTCTTC.